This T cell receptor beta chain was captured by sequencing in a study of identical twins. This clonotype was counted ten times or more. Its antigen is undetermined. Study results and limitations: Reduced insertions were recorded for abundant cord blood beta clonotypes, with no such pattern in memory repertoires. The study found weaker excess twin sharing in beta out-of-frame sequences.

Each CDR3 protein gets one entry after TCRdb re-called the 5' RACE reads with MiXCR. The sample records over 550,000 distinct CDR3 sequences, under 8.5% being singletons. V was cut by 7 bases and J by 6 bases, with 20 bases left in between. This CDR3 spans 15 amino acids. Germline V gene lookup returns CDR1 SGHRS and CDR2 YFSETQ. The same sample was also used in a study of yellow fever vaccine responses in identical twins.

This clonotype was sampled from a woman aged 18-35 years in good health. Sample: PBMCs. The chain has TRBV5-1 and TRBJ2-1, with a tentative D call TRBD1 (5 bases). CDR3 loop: CASAPGQGLGNEQFF. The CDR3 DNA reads TGCGCCAGCGCGCCGGGCCAGGGTTTAGGCAATGAGCAGTTCTTC.